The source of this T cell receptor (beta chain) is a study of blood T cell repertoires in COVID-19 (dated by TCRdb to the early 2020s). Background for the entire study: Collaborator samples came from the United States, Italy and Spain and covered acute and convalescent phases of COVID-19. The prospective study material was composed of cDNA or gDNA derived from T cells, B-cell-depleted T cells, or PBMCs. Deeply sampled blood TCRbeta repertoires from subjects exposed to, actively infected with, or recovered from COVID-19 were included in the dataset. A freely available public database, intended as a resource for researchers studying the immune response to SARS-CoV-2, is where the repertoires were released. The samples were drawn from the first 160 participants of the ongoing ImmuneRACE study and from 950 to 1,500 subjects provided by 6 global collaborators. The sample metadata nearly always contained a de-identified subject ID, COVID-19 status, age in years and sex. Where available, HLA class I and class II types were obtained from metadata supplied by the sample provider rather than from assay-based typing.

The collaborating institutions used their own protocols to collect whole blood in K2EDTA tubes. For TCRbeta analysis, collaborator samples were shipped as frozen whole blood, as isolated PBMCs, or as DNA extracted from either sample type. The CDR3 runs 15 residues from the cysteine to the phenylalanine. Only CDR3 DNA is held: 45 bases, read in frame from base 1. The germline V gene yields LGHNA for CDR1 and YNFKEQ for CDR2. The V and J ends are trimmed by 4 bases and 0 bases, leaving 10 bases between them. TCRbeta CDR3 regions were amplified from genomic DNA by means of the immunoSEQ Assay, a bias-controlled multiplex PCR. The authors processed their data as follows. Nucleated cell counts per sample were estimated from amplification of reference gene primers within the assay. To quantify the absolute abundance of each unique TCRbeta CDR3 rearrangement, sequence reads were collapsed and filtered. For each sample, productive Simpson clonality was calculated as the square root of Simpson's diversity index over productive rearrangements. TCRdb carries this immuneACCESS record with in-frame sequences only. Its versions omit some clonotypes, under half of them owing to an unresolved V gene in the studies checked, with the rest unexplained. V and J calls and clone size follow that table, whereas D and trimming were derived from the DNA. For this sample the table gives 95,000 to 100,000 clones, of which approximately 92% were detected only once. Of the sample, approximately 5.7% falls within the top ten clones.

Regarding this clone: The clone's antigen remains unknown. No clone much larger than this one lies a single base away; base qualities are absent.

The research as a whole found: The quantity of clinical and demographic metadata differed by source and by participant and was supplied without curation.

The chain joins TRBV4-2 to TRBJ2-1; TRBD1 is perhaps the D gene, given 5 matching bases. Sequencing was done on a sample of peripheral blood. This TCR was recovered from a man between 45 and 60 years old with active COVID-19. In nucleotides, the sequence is TGTGCCAGCAGCCCAGGGTTCAGCTCCTACAATGAGCAGTTCTTC. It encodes CASSPGFSSYNEQFF.